The T cell receptor (beta chain) under discussion was sequenced for a study of neoadjuvant nivolumab and ipilimumab in lung cancer. Data came from immunoSEQ multiplex PCR; TCRdb stores just in-frame clones and leaves some out. The sample yields 26,000 or so clones, 80% seen once. Findings and limits, study-wide: Pathologic regression was not significantly tied to TCR clonality. TCR receptors were sequenced in few samples. Pretherapy blood TCR richness correlated positively with resected tumor richness. TCR richness and clonality were higher in tumors than adjacent uninvolved lung.

Germline-derived CDR1 and CDR2 are SGHTA and FQGNSA. Trimming stripped 2 bases from V and 7 bases from J, with 8 bases between. The CDR3 loop spans 13 amino acids. As regards this clone: The antigen is unknown.

This receptor was identified in an adult with non-small cell lung cancer. The V call is TRBV7-2, the J call TRBJ2-2; no reliable D call. The sequenced sample was peripheral blood, obtained before neoadjuvant nivolumab, alone or with ipilimumab. CDR3 in DNA: TGTGCCAGCAGCTTACCCGGGCACGGGGAGCTGTTTTTT. As protein: CASSLPGHGELFF. Full variable domain (outside the CDR3, taken from reference TRBV7-2 and TRBJ2-2): GAGVSQSPSNKVTEKGKDVELRCDPISGHTALYWYRQSLGQGLEFLIYFQGNSAPDKSGLPSDRFSAERTGGSVSTLTIQRTQQEDSAVYLCASSLPGHGELFFGEGSRLTVL.